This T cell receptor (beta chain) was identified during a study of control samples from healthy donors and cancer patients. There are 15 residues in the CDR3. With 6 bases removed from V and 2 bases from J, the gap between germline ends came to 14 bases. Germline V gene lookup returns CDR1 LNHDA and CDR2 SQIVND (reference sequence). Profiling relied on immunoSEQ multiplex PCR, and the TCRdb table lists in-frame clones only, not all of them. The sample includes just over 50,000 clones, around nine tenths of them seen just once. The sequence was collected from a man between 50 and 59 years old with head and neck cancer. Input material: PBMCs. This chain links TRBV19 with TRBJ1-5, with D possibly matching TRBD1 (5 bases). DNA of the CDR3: TGTGCCAGTAGCCCCGAGAGCAGGGGCAATCAGCCCCAGCATTTT. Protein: CASSPESRGNQPQHF.